Listed below are T cell receptor beta chains from one sample, sequenced in a study of technical replicates of blood from several donors. The repertoire was sequenced with immunoSEQ multiplex PCR; TCRdb's copy has only in-frame clones and lacks some. The table has almost 70,000 clones, approximately 90% seen once. The sequenced sample consisted of PBMCs. These receptors all come from a human donor in good health. Some clones in this sample may be carry-over from other donors' samples. Each CDR3 is given without its conserved first and last residue. A D gene is named only where the DNA matches it firmly. Clone size is shown for a subset of rows, as once, few, many or a class of expanded clone.

CDR3 protein: ASSLGLGAYGYT; CDR3 length: 12; clone size: NA; D gene: NA; V gene: TRBV5-1; J gene: TRBJ1-2
CDR3 protein: ASSSRTGLFHVRT; CDR3 length: 13; clone size: medium-sized; D gene: TRBD1; V gene: TRBV7-9; J gene: TRBJ1-2
CDR3 protein: ASSSTGGLGYT; CDR3 length: 11; clone size: few; D gene: TRBD1; V gene: TRBV27; J gene: TRBJ1-2
CDR3 protein: ASSLLRGEGQPQH; CDR3 length: 13; clone size: NA; D gene: NA; V gene: TRBV18; J gene: TRBJ1-5
CDR3 protein: ASSPRGIGANVLT; CDR3 length: 13; clone size: NA; D gene: NA; V gene: TRBV4-3; J gene: TRBJ2-6
CDR3 protein: ASSEGAGGSPGTQY; CDR3 length: 14; clone size: NA; D gene: TRBD2; V gene: TRBV2; J gene: TRBJ2-5
CDR3 protein: ASSPFGLAGGSYEQY; CDR3 length: 15; clone size: NA; D gene: TRBD2; V gene: TRBV18; J gene: TRBJ2-7
CDR3 protein: ASSLGRGIESEAF; CDR3 length: 13; clone size: NA; D gene: TRBD1; V gene: TRBV5-1; J gene: TRBJ1-1
CDR3 protein: ASSPPTVRNTEAF; CDR3 length: 13; clone size: NA; D gene: NA; V gene: TRBV18; J gene: TRBJ1-1
CDR3 protein: ASSYSTSGSTDTQY; CDR3 length: 14; clone size: NA; D gene: TRBD2; V gene: TRBV6-5; J gene: TRBJ2-3
CDR3 protein: ASSSGQNYGYT; CDR3 length: 11; clone size: NA; D gene: TRBD1; V gene: TRBV5-1; J gene: TRBJ1-2
CDR3 protein: ASSLLGGEAF; CDR3 length: 10; clone size: NA; D gene: NA; V gene: TRBV5-6; J gene: TRBJ1-1
CDR3 protein: ATQGGETQY; CDR3 length: 9; clone size: NA; D gene: NA; V gene: TRBV6-1; J gene: TRBJ2-5
CDR3 protein: ASSPGQGYEQY; CDR3 length: 11; clone size: NA; D gene: TRBD1; V gene: TRBV7-2; J gene: TRBJ2-7
CDR3 protein: ASSQEAGQNTEAF; CDR3 length: 13; clone size: few; D gene: NA; V gene: TRBV4-2; J gene: TRBJ1-1
CDR3 protein: ASSQASSHEQY; CDR3 length: 11; clone size: few; D gene: NA; V gene: TRBV4-2; J gene: TRBJ2-7
CDR3 protein: ASSYRDGGEQY; CDR3 length: 11; clone size: NA; D gene: NA; V gene: TRBV6-6; J gene: TRBJ2-7
CDR3 protein: ASSQDHSFRGYT; CDR3 length: 12; clone size: NA; D gene: NA; V gene: TRBV4-3; J gene: TRBJ1-2
CDR3 protein: ASSQGKSSGNEQF; CDR3 length: 13; clone size: NA; D gene: TRBD2; V gene: TRBV4-3; J gene: TRBJ2-1
CDR3 protein: ASSELGGPNQPQH; CDR3 length: 13; clone size: NA; D gene: TRBD1; V gene: TRBV2; J gene: TRBJ1-5
CDR3 protein: ASSMREPTPGNTIY; CDR3 length: 14; clone size: NA; D gene: NA; V gene: TRBV19; J gene: TRBJ1-3
CDR3 protein: ASSLVRGRQTQY; CDR3 length: 12; clone size: NA; D gene: NA; V gene: TRBV11-2; J gene: TRBJ2-5
CDR3 protein: ASSPFWGDHNEQF; CDR3 length: 13; clone size: NA; D gene: NA; V gene: TRBV6-4; J gene: TRBJ2-1
CDR3 protein: ASSTETGPMNTEAF; CDR3 length: 14; clone size: once; D gene: NA; V gene: TRBV7-2; J gene: TRBJ1-1
CDR3 protein: ASSTSRLAGGSRTQY; CDR3 length: 15; clone size: NA; D gene: TRBD2; V gene: TRBV19; J gene: TRBJ2-5
CDR3 protein: ASSSGTSGVDEQF; CDR3 length: 13; clone size: NA; D gene: TRBD2; V gene: TRBV7-3; J gene: TRBJ2-1
CDR3 protein: AWSRGYLGGNSYEQY; CDR3 length: 15; clone size: NA; D gene: NA; V gene: TRBV30; J gene: NA
CDR3 protein: ASSLESRGHTEAF; CDR3 length: 13; clone size: NA; D gene: TRBD1; V gene: TRBV11-1; J gene: TRBJ1-1
CDR3 protein: ASSRGTSGYNEQF; CDR3 length: 13; clone size: NA; D gene: TRBD2; V gene: TRBV19; J gene: TRBJ2-1
CDR3 protein: ASSLAGAGAYEQY; CDR3 length: 13; clone size: NA; D gene: NA; V gene: TRBV7-9; J gene: TRBJ2-7
CDR3 protein: ASSQSVGGYGYT; CDR3 length: 12; clone size: NA; D gene: NA; V gene: TRBV16; J gene: TRBJ1-2
CDR3 protein: ASSSTGALGNTEAF; CDR3 length: 14; clone size: NA; D gene: TRBD1; V gene: TRBV9; J gene: TRBJ1-1
CDR3 protein: ASSGRGQSHTEAF; CDR3 length: 13; clone size: NA; D gene: TRBD1; V gene: TRBV9; J gene: TRBJ1-1
CDR3 protein: ASSNSGNTIY; CDR3 length: 10; clone size: NA; D gene: NA; V gene: TRBV6-5; J gene: TRBJ1-3
CDR3 protein: ASTRGTNTEAF; CDR3 length: 11; clone size: NA; D gene: NA; V gene: TRBV5-1; J gene: TRBJ1-1
CDR3 protein: ASSQGGGTSGGSRDTQY; CDR3 length: 17; clone size: NA; D gene: TRBD2; V gene: TRBV4-3; J gene: TRBJ2-3
CDR3 protein: ASRQGVQNTEAF; CDR3 length: 12; clone size: NA; D gene: TRBD1; V gene: TRBV28; J gene: TRBJ1-1
CDR3 protein: AITRDRGTDTQY; CDR3 length: 12; clone size: NA; D gene: TRBD1; V gene: TRBV10-3; J gene: TRBJ2-3
CDR3 protein: ASSVFGGSYNEQF; CDR3 length: 13; clone size: once; D gene: NA; V gene: TRBV9; J gene: TRBJ2-1
CDR3 protein: ARRGPGPNYGYT; CDR3 length: 12; clone size: NA; D gene: NA; V gene: TRBV27; J gene: TRBJ1-2
CDR3 protein: ASSLTKAGRGRYEQF; CDR3 length: 15; clone size: once; D gene: NA; V gene: TRBV7-2; J gene: TRBJ2-1
CDR3 protein: ASSYSWDKNTEAF; CDR3 length: 13; clone size: NA; D gene: NA; V gene: TRBV6-5; J gene: TRBJ1-1
CDR3 protein: ASSRDSGTTYEQY; CDR3 length: 13; clone size: NA; D gene: TRBD2; V gene: TRBV19; J gene: TRBJ2-7
CDR3 protein: ASSSPGGGYGYT; CDR3 length: 12; clone size: NA; D gene: NA; V gene: TRBV7-8; J gene: TRBJ1-2
CDR3 protein: ASSFGQGPNQPQH; CDR3 length: 13; clone size: NA; D gene: TRBD1; V gene: TRBV27; J gene: TRBJ1-5
CDR3 protein: ASSDTWGGAYGYT; CDR3 length: 13; clone size: NA; D gene: NA; V gene: TRBV7-2; J gene: TRBJ1-2
CDR3 protein: ASTPDRGSYNEQF; CDR3 length: 13; clone size: once; D gene: TRBD1; V gene: TRBV5-6; J gene: TRBJ2-1
CDR3 protein: ASSNRGRTGELF; CDR3 length: 12; clone size: NA; D gene: TRBD1; V gene: TRBV2; J gene: TRBJ2-2
CDR3 protein: ASSLVLAGESEQF; CDR3 length: 13; clone size: NA; D gene: TRBD2; V gene: TRBV7-9; J gene: TRBJ2-1
CDR3 protein: ASSERTGDTGELF; CDR3 length: 13; clone size: NA; D gene: TRBD1; V gene: TRBV5-1; J gene: TRBJ2-2
CDR3 protein: ASSQDPRTEAF; CDR3 length: 11; clone size: NA; D gene: NA; V gene: TRBV14; J gene: TRBJ1-1
CDR3 protein: ASSPGENYGYT; CDR3 length: 11; clone size: NA; D gene: NA; V gene: TRBV18; J gene: TRBJ1-2
CDR3 protein: ASSEFKASGSYNEQF; CDR3 length: 15; clone size: NA; D gene: NA; V gene: TRBV2; J gene: TRBJ2-1
CDR3 protein: ASNSNREGGYT; CDR3 length: 11; clone size: NA; D gene: NA; V gene: TRBV5-1; J gene: TRBJ1-2